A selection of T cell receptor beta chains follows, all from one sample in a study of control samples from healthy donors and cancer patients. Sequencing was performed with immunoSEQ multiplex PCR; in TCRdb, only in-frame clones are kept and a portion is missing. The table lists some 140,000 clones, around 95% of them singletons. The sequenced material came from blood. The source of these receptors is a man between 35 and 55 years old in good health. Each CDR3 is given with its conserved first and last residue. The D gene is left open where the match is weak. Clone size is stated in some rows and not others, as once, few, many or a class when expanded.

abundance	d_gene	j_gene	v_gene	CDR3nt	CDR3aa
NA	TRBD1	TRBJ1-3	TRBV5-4	TGTGCCAGCAGCCCACGGACAGGGAGTGGAAACACCATATATTTT	CASSPRTGSGNTIYF
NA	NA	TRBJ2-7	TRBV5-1	TGCGCCAGCAGCTTGGAAGGGCCTCCTACCTACGAGCAGTACTTC	CASSLEGPPTYEQYF
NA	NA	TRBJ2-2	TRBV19	TGTGCCAGTAAGGTGGGCAGAAACACCGGGGAGCTGTTTTTT	CASKVGRNTGELFF
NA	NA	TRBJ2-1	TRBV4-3	TGCGCCAGCAGCCAAGATGGGGCGGACAGCAATGAGCAGTTCTTC	CASSQDGADSNEQFF
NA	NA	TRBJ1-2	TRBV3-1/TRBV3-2	TGTGCCTCCCAGGGGAAATACGGCTACACCTTC	CASQGKYGYTF
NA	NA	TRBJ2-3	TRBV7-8	TGTGCCAGCAACCCGATGGGGGGGGGCCCAGGATTAGCAGATACGCAGTATTTT	CASNPMGGGPGLADTQYF
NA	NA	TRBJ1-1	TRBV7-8	TGTGCCAGCAGCGAAGCCAGCGGACGTGAAGCTTTCTTT	CASSEASGREAFF
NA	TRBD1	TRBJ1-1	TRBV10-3	TGTGCCATCAGTCGGACAGGGGGCCCCACTGAAGCTTTCTTT	CAISRTGGPTEAFF
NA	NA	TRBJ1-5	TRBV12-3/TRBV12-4	TGTGCCAGCAGTTTGTGGTCCCGGCCCCAGCATTTT	CASSLWSRPQHF
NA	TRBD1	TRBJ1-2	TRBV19	TGTGCCAGTAGAGTCCCGGGACAGGGGGGTATCCTCTATGGCTACACCTTC	CASRVPGQGGILYGYTF
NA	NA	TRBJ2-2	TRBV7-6	TGTGCCAGCAGCCCGAGAGGGGTAGGCACCGGGGAGCTGTTTTTT	CASSPRGVGTGELFF
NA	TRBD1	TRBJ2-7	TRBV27	TGTGCCAGCAGTTCCGGGACAGGGAGGGACGAGCAGTACTTC	CASSSGTGRDEQYF
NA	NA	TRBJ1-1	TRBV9	TGTGCCAGCAGCTTACCCTCCGATGGGGGGAACACTGAAGCTTTCTTT	CASSLPSDGGNTEAFF
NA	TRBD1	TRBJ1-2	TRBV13	TGTGCCAGCAGCTTTAAAACTACGGACAGGGCGAGAGTGGGTGGCTACACCTTC	CASSFKTTDRARVGGYTF
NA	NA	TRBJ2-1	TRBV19	TGTGCCAGTAGTACAGGTCTGGGCAATGAGCAGTTCTTC	CASSTGLGNEQFF
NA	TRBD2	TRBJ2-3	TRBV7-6	TGTGCCAGCAGCTTAGGGCCTCAAGCGGGGGGGGGCACAGATACGCAGTATTTT	CASSLGPQAGGGTDTQYF
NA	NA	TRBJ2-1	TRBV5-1	TGCGCCAGCAGCTCTACAGGGAACAATGAGCAGTTCTTC	CASSSTGNNEQFF
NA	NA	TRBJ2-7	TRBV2	TGTGCCAGCAGTGAATTTACGGGGTACAGCGAGCAGTACTTC	CASSEFTGYSEQYF
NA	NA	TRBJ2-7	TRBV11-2	TGTGCCAGCAGCTTAGCGGGACATACCTACGAGCAGTACTTC	CASSLAGHTYEQYF
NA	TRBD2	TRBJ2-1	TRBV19	TGTGCCAGTAGTCCCTCCTGGGCGGGGGGGCACAATGAGCAGTTCTTC	CASSPSWAGGHNEQFF
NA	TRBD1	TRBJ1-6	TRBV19	TGTGCCAGTAGTAAGGGGGCATCACCCCTCCACTTT	CASSKGASPLHF
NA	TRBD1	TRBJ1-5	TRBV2	TGTGCCAGCACGCCGCTTTTAACAGGGGTGGGCAATCAGCCCCAGCATTTT	CASTPLLTGVGNQPQHF
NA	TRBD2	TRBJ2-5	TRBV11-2	TGTGCCAGCAGCCGTCAGGGGGGGGCTAGCGGGGTAGAAGAGACCCAGTACTTC	CASSRQGGASGVEETQYF
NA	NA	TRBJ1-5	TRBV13	TGTGCCAGCAGCTTCGCCGGGGGCAATCAGCCCCAGCATTTT	CASSFAGGNQPQHF
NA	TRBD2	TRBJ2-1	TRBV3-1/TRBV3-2	TGTGCCAGCAGCCAAGAAGGAGCGGGGGGAAAGAATGAGCAGTTCTTC	CASSQEGAGGKNEQFF
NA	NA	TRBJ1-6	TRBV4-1	TGCGCCAGCAGCCAAGATAGGCGTTCACCCCTCCACTTT	CASSQDRRSPLHF
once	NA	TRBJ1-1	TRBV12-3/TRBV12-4	TGTGCCAGCAGATGGCCAAACACTGAAGCTTTCTTT	CASRWPNTEAFF
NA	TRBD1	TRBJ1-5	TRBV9	TGTGCCAGCAGCCCCGAGGGGGCAAGCAATCAGCCCCAGCATTTT	CASSPEGASNQPQHF
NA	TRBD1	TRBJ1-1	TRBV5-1	TGCGCCAGCAGCGTGGGGACAGGCGGGGGCACTGAAGCTTTCTTT	CASSVGTGGGTEAFF
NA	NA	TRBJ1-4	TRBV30	TGTGCCTGGAGTGCCCTGCGGGGGGTAGAGGAAAAACTGTTTTTT	CAWSALRGVEEKLFF
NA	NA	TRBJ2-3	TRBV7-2	TGTGCCAGCAGCTCGGCCCACGCAGATACGCAGTATTTT	CASSSAHADTQYF
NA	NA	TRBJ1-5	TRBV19	TGTGCCAGTAGTATGACAGTTAGCAATCAGCCCCAGCATTTT	CASSMTVSNQPQHF
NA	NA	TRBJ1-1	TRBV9	TGTGCCAGCAGCGCGAGCGGGAGGTCGAACACTGAAGCTTTCTTT	CASSASGRSNTEAFF
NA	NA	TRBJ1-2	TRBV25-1	TGTGCCAGCAGTGAGGTCGGCGGCTATGGCTACACCTTC	CASSEVGGYGYTF
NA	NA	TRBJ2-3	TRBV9	TGTGCCAGCAGCTCGCGACTAACCACTAGCACAGATACGCAGTATTTT	CASSSRLTTSTDTQYF
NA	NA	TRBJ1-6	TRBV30	TGTGCCTGGTCCCCGGGAACCACGAATTCACCCCTCCACTTT	CAWSPGTTNSPLHF
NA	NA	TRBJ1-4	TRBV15	TGTGCCACCAGCAGATACAGGGCAACTAATGAAAAACTGTTTTTT	CATSRYRATNEKLFF
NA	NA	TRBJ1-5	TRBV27	TGTGCCAGCAGTCCCCGTGATCAGGGCGCCAATCAGCCCCAGCATTTT	CASSPRDQGANQPQHF
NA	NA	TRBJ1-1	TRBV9	TGTGCCAGCAGCGTAGAACCATCCACTGAAGCTTTCTTT	CASSVEPSTEAFF
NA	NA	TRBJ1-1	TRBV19	TGTGCCAGTGGGGGATCTGTTGAAGCTTTCTTT	CASGGSVEAFF
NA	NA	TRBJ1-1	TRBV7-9	TGTGCCAGCAGGAAGCCTCCCGGATCGGGGGCCGGGAACACTGAAGCTTTCTTT	CASRKPPGSGAGNTEAFF
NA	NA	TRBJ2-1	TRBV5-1	TGCGCCAGCAGCGTGGGGACGGTGGACGGGAATGAGCAGTTCTTC	CASSVGTVDGNEQFF
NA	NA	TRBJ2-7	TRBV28	TGTGCCAGCAGTGCGGCCGACAGCTCCTACGAGCAGTACTTC	CASSAADSSYEQYF
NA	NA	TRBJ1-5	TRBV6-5	TGTGCGTTGGGGGGGGACTATAGCAATCAGCCCCAGCATTTT	CALGGDYSNQPQHF
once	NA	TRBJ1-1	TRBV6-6	TGTGCCAGCAGCAACCTGAGACGGGAGAACACTGAAGCTTTCTTT	CASSNLRRENTEAFF
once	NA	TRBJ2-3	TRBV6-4	TGTGCCAGCATTGAAAGGGGAGATACGCAGTATTTT	CASIERGDTQYF
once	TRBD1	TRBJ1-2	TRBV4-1	TGCGCCAGCAGCCAGGGGACAGGGAGAGGAGGAGGCTACACCTTC	CASSQGTGRGGGYTF
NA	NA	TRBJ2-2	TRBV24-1	TGTGCCACCAGTGACACCGGGACCGTGAACACCGGGGAGCTGTTTTTT	CATSDTGTVNTGELFF
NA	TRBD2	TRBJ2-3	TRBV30	TGTGCCTGGACCTTGACTAGCGCCTACACAGATACGCAGTATTTT	CAWTLTSAYTDTQYF
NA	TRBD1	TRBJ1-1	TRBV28	TGTGCCAGCAGTTTAGTTGGGGGGACAGGGAGGAACACTGAAGCTTTCTTT	CASSLVGGTGRNTEAFF
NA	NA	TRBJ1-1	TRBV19	TGTGCCAGTAGTAGGTGGACGTTGAACACTGAAGCTTTCTTT	CASSRWTLNTEAFF
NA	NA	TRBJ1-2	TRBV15	TGTGCCACCAGCAGAGGGCAGGGGTATGGCTACACCTTC	CATSRGQGYGYTF
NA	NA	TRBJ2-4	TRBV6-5	TGTGCCAGCAATACCCCCTCGGGCATTCAGTACTTC	CASNTPSGIQYF
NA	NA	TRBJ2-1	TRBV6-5	TGTGCCAGCGCCCGAGACAGCTACAATGAGCAGTTCTTC	CASARDSYNEQFF
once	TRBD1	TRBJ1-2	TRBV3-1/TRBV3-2	TGTGCCAGCAGCCATGTGGGACAGCATGACGGCTACACCTTC	CASSHVGQHDGYTF
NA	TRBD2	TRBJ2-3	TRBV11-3	TGTGCCAGCAGCTTAGGGATGCTAGCGGGGATCAGAGATACGCAGTATTTT	CASSLGMLAGIRDTQYF
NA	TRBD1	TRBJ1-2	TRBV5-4	TGTGCCAGCAGCCGAACTGGCGACAGGGGTCCCTATGGCTACACCTTC	CASSRTGDRGPYGYTF
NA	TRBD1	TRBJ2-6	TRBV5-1	TGCGCCAGCAGCACCACAGGGGCTGGGGCCAACGTCCTGACTTTC	CASSTTGAGANVLTF
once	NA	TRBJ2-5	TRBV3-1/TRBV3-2	TGTGCCAGCAGCCAAGATCTAGGGGGACTTGAGACCCAGTACTTC	CASSQDLGGLETQYF